The rows below give T cell receptor beta chains drawn from one sample of a study of CD39 and CD103 CD8 tumor-infiltrating T cells. Some clones are missing from TCRdb's copy, which holds only in-frame ones; the method was immunoSEQ multiplex PCR. This repertoire shows about 7,400 clones, roughly three fifths found once; its top ten account for more than 55%. Source material: CD8+ T cells sorted from blood. The receptors shown here come from a human donor with head and neck squamous cell carcinoma. Both conserved end residues are part of each CDR3. Each record gives: D gene, V gene, J gene, clone size, CDR3 DNA, CDR3 protein. D genes are given only for firm matches. A clone size is listed for some rows: how often the clone was seen (once, few, many), or a class if it is expanded.

TRBD1	TRBV9	TRBJ2-4	few	TGTGCCAGCAGCGTAGATGACAGGGTAGCCAAAAACATTCAGTACTTC	CASSVDDRVAKNIQYF
-	TRBV10-3	TRBJ2-2	few	TGTGCCTTAAGTGGCGGCGGGGAGCTGTTTTTT	CALSGGGELFF
-	TRBV28	TRBJ2-5	-	TGTGCCAGCAGTTTATACCGGGACCCCAAGGAAACCAGGGCGTACTTC	CASSLYRDPKETRAYF
-	TRBV30	TRBJ1-1	few	TGTGCCTGGAGTGTCCCAGAACCTGAAGCTTTCTTT	CAWSVPEPEAFF
-	TRBV28	TRBJ1-2	-	TGTGCCAGCAGTTTGGGCCCGATCAACTATGGCTACACCTTC	CASSLGPINYGYTF
-	TRBV7-9	TRBJ1-2	-	TGTGCCAGCAGCCTTCCTTCAGAGGGTGACTATGGCTACACCTTC	CASSLPSEGDYGYTF
TRBD1	TRBV19	TRBJ1-1	few	TGTGCCAGTTCGGACAGGGGAGGTACTGAAGCTTTCTTT	CASSDRGGTEAFF
-	TRBV10-3	TRBJ1-2	-	TGTGCCATCAGTGAGTCAGGGGGGGAGGATGGCTACACCTTC	CAISESGGEDGYTF
-	TRBV2	TRBJ1-2	-	TGTGCCAGCAGTGAATTCGGGCAGGAAACTAACTATGGCTACACCTTC	CASSEFGQETNYGYTF
TRBD1	TRBV5-1	TRBJ2-1	-	TGCGCCAGCAGCTCAAACAGGGGGAATGAGCAGTTCTTC	CASSSNRGNEQFF
-	TRBV30	TRBJ1-6	-	TGTGCCTGGAGTTCAGGGGACTATAATTCACCCCTCCACTTT	CAWSSGDYNSPLHF
-	TRBV5-6	TRBJ1-1	-	TGTGCCAGCAGCTTGGGGGCTGGGAACACTGAAGCTTTCTTT	CASSLGAGNTEAFF
TRBD1	TRBV30	TRBJ1-1	-	TGTGCCTGGAACCTCGGACAGGTGAACACTGAAGCTTTCTTT	CAWNLGQVNTEAFF
TRBD1	TRBV9	TRBJ2-7	few	TGTGCCAGCAGCGTCCATGGGACAGGGGGCTGGGAGCAGTACTTC	CASSVHGTGGWEQYF
-	TRBV2	TRBJ1-2	-	TGTGCCAGCAGTGGGGGCGGCGGGTACACCTTC	CASSGGGGYTF
TRBD1	TRBV27	TRBJ1-6	few	TGTGCCAGCGGTTATGGGACAGGAAATTCACCCCTCCACTTT	CASGYGTGNSPLHF
TRBD1	TRBV28	TRBJ2-2	medium-sized	TGTGCCAGCAGCGCTGGGACAGGGCAGACCGGGGAGCTGTTTTTT	CASSAGTGQTGELFF
TRBD1	TRBV28	TRBJ1-1	-	TGTGCCAGCAGCCCGGCAGGGGGCACTGAAGCTTTCTTT	CASSPAGGTEAFF
TRBD1	TRBV5-5	TRBJ2-2	-	TGTGCCAGCAGCTTGGCTCCCGGGACAGTGAACACCGGGGAGCTGTTTTTT	CASSLAPGTVNTGELFF
-	TRBV27	TRBJ1-6	-	TGTGCCAGCAGTACGGGTGGATCACCCCTCCACTTT	CASSTGGSPLHF
-	TRBV5-6	TRBJ2-7	-	TGTGCCAGCAGCTTGATAAGCGGTGATCCATCCCGCCTCTACGAGCAGTACTTC	CASSLISGDPSRLYEQYF
-	TRBV27	TRBJ1-5	once	TGTGCCAGCAGTTTATCGGGGGGAACCAATCAGCCCCAGCATTTT	CASSLSGGTNQPQHF
-	TRBV6-5	TRBJ2-7	-	TGTGCCAGCGGAGAATACGAGCAGTACTTC	CASGEYEQYF
TRBD2	TRBV5-4	TRBJ2-1	-	TGTGCCAGCAGTTTATTCGGGGGGGGGACTGCTCGAGAGCAGTTCTTC	CASSLFGGGTAREQFF
-	TRBV27	TRBJ2-7	-	TGTGCCAGCAGTTTACAAATTCCCGGACGGGAAACCTACGAGCAGTACTTC	CASSLQIPGRETYEQYF
-	TRBV30	TRBJ2-7	-	TGTGCCTGGAGTGTAGGCGACTACGAGCAGTACTTC	CAWSVGDYEQYF
-	TRBV2	TRBJ2-1	-	TGTGCCACCTCGCCGGGCAATGAGCAGTTCTTC	CATSPGNEQFF
TRBD2	TRBV5-8	TRBJ2-1	-	TGTGCCAGCAGCTTAGAGCGGGGCGTGGGGGATGAGCAGTTCTTC	CASSLERGVGDEQFF
-	TRBV18	TRBJ1-4	-	TGTGCCAGCTCACCCCCGGGAGGGTTCAATGAAAAACTGTTTTTT	CASSPPGGFNEKLFF